Listed below are T cell receptor beta chains from one sample, sequenced in a study of blood T cell repertoires in COVID-19. Measured with immunoSEQ multiplex PCR; TCRdb has only the in-frame clones, and not every one. Of about 140,000 clones in the sample, 65% to 90% were seen once. Sequenced sample: peripheral blood. These receptors were obtained from a man over 45 with acute or convalescent COVID-19. The CDR3 runs from the conserved cysteine through the conserved F or W. The D gene is left open where the match is weak. The size of a clone is reported for some rows only, either as once, few or many, or as a class for expanded clones.

>TRBD1|TRBJ2-1|TRBV10-3|.
TGTGCCATCAGTGAAGGAGGACAGGGAAGCTCCTACAATGAGCAGTTCTTC
CAISEGGQGSSYNEQFF
>TRBD2|TRBJ2-7|TRBV9|.
TGTGCCAGCAGCGTAGGAGCGGGAGGTGGGCCCTACGAGCAGTACTTC
CASSVGAGGGPYEQYF
>.|TRBJ1-2|TRBV5-1|few
TGCGCCAGCAGCTTGAACGTAGCAAGGGGCTACACCTTC
CASSLNVARGYTF
>TRBD1|TRBJ1-5|TRBV19|.
TGTGCCAGTAGTCCACAGGGGTATCAGCCCCAGCATTTT
CASSPQGYQPQHF
>.|TRBJ1-3|TRBV29-1|.
TGCAGCGTTTTTGTAGGGGACTCTGGAAACACCATATATTTT
CSVFVGDSGNTIYF
>TRBD2|TRBJ2-7|TRBV9|few
TGTGCCAGCAGCATTAGCGGGGGAAGCTCCTACGAGCAGTACTTC
CASSISGGSSYEQYF
>.|TRBJ2-3|TRBV3-1/TRBV3-2|.
TGTGCCAGCAGCTTAGTACGGGGGGCGGTCACAGATACGCAGTATTTT
CASSLVRGAVTDTQYF
>.|TRBJ2-7|TRBV5-6|.
TGTGCCAGCAGCCCGACAGGAAACTCCTACGAGCAGTACTTC
CASSPTGNSYEQYF
>TRBD1|TRBJ2-1|TRBV19|once
TGTGCCAGTAGTATTTTACAGGGGTCCTACAATGAGCAGTTCTTC
CASSILQGSYNEQFF
>.|TRBJ1-3|TRBV14|few
TGTGCCAGCAGCCAGATCTACTCTGGAAACACCATATATTTT
CASSQIYSGNTIYF
>TRBD1|TRBJ1-2|TRBV6-4|once
TGTGCCAGCAGTGACGAAGGACAGGGGCTCCCTGGCTACACCTTC
CASSDEGQGLPGYTF
>TRBD1|TRBJ2-7|TRBV19|.
TGTGCCAGCGCTCACCGGACAGGTACGGGCGAGCAGTACTTC
CASAHRTGTGEQYF
>TRBD1|TRBJ1-5|TRBV19|.
TGTGCCAGTAATGACAGGGGGCACGGTCAGCCCCAGCATTTT
CASNDRGHGQPQHF
>TRBD2|TRBJ2-5|TRBV14|.
TGTGCCAGCAGCCAGACTAGCGGGGGGTCCGGTAGGACCCAGTACTTC
CASSQTSGGSGRTQYF
>.|TRBJ1-1|TRBV28|few
TGTGCCAGCAGTTTCCACAGCCTTGAAGCTTTCTTT
CASSFHSLEAFF
>.|TRBJ1-2|TRBV28|.
TGTGCCAGCAGTTTATCGGGAGGGGACTATGGCTACACCTTC
CASSLSGGDYGYTF
>TRBD1|TRBJ2-7|TRBV9|.
TGTGCCAGCAGTGTCAGGCCGGGACAGAACTACGAGCAGTACTTC
CASSVRPGQNYEQYF
>TRBD1|TRBJ1-3|TRBV18|.
TGTGCCAGCTCAGAGGCAGGGGGCCTGAACACCATATATTTT
CASSEAGGLNTIYF
>.|TRBJ1-2|TRBV19|.
TGTGCCAGTAGTATAGGAGGCAGGGCCTTTGGCTACACCTTC
CASSIGGRAFGYTF
>.|TRBJ1-6|TRBV2|.
TGTGCCAGCAGTGGGGCAGGGATTGATTCACCCCTCCACTTT
CASSGAGIDSPLHF
>.|TRBJ2-1|TRBV5-1|.
TGCGCCAGCAGGGAGGTTGGGGTCAGCTCCTACAATGAGCAGTTCTTC
CASREVGVSSYNEQFF
>.|TRBJ1-5|TRBV30|.
TGTGCCTGGAGTGGCCGGGACTCCTACCAGCATTTT
CAWSGRDSYQHF
>.|TRBJ2-3|TRBV27|.
TGTGCCAGCAGTTTAGGCGGTTCAGATACGCAGTATTTT
CASSLGGSDTQYF
>TRBD1|TRBJ2-2|TRBV28|.
TGTGCCAGCAGTCCCGGGACAGGGGACACCGGGGAGCTGTTTTTT
CASSPGTGDTGELFF
>TRBD1|TRBJ1-1|TRBV27|.
TGTGCCAGCAGTGTTACCTCAGGGGGATGGCCTGAAGCTTTCTTT
CASSVTSGGWPEAFF
>TRBD1|TRBJ1-3|TRBV7-9|.
TGTGCCAGCAGCCTTCCGGGACAGGCTATCCTTAGCTCTGGAAACACCATATATTTT
CASSLPGQAILSSGNTIYF
>.|TRBJ1-1|TRBV10-3|few
TGTGCCATCAAAGGCGGCTTCCTGGAGCACACTGAAGCTTTCTTT
CAIKGGFLEHTEAFF
>.|TRBJ1-1|TRBV28|.
TGTGCCAGCACCCCGCGATTCCGTTTGAGTGCTTTCTTT
CASTPRFRLSAFF